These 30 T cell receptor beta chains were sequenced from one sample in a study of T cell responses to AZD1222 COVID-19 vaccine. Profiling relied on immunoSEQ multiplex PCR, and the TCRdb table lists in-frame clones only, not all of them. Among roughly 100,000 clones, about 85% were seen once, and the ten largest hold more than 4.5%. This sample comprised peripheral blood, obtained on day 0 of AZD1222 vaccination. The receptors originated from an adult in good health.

CDR3: CASSRLRERTGIGGYTF. The CDR3 nucleotides read TGTGCCAGTAGCCGGCTGAGGGAACGCACAGGGATCGGTGGCTACACCTTC. The chain combines TRBV19 with TRBJ1-2; a possible D gene is TRBD1 (6 bases). V lost 6 bases to trimming and J lost 7 bases, with 27 bases between them. CDR1 is LNHDA, CDR2 SQIVND, per germline (reference sequence). The CDR3 contains 17 residues.

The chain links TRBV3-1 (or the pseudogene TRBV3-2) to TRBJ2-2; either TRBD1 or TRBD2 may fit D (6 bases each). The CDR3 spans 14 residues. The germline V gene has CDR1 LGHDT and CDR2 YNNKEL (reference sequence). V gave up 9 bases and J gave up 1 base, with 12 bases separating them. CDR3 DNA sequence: TGTGCCAGTGCCGGGGGCCGGAACACCGGGGAGCTGTTTTTT. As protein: CASAGGRNTGELFF.

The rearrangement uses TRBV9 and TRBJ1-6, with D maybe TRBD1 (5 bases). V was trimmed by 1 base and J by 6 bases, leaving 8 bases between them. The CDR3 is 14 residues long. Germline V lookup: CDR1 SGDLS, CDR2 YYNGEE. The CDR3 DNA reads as TGTGCCAGCAGCGTAACAGGAGTTAATTCACCCCTCCACTTT. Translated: CASSVTGVNSPLHF.

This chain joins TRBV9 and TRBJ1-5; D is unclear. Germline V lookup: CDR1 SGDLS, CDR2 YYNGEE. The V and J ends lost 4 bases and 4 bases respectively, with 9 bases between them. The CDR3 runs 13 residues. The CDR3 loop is CASSPGGNQPQHF. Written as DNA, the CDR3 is TGTGCCAGCAGCCCCGGCGGGAATCAGCCCCAGCATTTT.

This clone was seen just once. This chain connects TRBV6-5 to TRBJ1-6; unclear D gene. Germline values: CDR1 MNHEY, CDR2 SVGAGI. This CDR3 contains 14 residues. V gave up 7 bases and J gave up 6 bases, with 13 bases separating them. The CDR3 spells CASKLAHLNSPLHF. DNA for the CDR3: TGTGCCAGCAAACTGGCACACCTTAATTCACCCCTCCACTTT.

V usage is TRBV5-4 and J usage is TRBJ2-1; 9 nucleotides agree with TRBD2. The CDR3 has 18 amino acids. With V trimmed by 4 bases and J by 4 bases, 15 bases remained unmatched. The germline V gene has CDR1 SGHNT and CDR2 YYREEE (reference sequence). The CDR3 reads CASSPQGSGGERYNEQFF. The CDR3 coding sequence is TGTGCCAGCAGCCCCCAGGGTAGCGGGGGAGAGCGTTACAATGAGCAGTTCTTC.

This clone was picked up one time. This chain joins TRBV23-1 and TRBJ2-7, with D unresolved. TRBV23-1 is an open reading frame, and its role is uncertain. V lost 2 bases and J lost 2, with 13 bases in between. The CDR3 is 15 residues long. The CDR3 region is CASSQKTKEPYEQYF. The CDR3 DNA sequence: TGCGCCAGCAGTCAAAAAACCAAGGAGCCCTACGAGCAGTACTTC.

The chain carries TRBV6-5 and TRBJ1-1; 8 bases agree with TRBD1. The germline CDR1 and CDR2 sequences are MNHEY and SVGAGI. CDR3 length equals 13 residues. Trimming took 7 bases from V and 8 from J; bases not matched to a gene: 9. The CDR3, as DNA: TGTGCCAGCAACTCCAGGGGGCGCGGAGAAGCTTTCTTT. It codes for CASNSRGRGEAFF.

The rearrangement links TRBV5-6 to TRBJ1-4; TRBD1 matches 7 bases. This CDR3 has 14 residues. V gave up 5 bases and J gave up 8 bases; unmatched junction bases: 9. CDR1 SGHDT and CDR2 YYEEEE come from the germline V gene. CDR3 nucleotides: TGTGCCAGCAGTCGGGACAGCGAGGGGGAAAAACTGTTTTTT. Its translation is CASSRDSEGEKLFF.

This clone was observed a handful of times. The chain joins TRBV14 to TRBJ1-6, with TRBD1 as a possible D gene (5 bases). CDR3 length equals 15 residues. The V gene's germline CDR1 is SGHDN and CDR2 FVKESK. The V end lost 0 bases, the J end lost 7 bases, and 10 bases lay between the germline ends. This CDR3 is CASSQDLGANSPLHF. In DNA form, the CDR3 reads TGTGCCAGCAGCCAAGATCTAGGGGCCAATTCACCCCTCCACTTT.

For the CDR3, the DNA is TGTGCTAGTGGTTTGGTACCCCCTTACACTGAAGCTTTCTTT. Its protein product is CASGLVPPYTEAFF. The rearrangement uses TRBV12-5 and TRBJ1-1; D call uncertain. V lost 0 bases, J lost 3 bases, and 8 bases lay in between. The germline V gene has CDR1 LGHNT and CDR2 FRNRAP. This CDR3 contains 14 residues.

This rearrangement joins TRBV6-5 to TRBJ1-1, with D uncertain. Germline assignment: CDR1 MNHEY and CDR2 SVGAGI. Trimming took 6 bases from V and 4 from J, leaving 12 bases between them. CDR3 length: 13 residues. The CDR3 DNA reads TGTGCCAGCAGAGACCCGGCCCGCACTGAAGCTTTCTTT. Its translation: CASRDPARTEAFF.

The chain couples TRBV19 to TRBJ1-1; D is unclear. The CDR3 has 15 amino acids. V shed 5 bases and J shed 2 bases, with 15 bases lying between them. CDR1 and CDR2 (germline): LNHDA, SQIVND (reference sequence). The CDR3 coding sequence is TGTGCCAGTAGTTCCGACCCTCCAGGTAACACTGAAGCTTTCTTT. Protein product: CASSSDPPGNTEAFF.

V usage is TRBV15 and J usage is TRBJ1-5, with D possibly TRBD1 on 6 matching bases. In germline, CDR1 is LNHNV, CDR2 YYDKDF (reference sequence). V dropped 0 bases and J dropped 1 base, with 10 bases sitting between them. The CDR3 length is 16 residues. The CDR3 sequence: CATSRDQGISNQPQHF. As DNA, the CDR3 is TGTGCCACCAGCAGAGATCAGGGGATCAGCAATCAGCCCCAGCATTTT.

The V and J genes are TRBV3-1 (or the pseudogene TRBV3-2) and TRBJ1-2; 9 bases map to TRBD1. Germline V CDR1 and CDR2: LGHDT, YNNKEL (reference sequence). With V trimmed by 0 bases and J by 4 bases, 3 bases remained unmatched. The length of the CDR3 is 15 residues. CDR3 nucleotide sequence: TGTGCCAGCAGCCAAGACGCACAGGGGGCCTATGGCTACACCTTC. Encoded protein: CASSQDAQGAYGYTF.

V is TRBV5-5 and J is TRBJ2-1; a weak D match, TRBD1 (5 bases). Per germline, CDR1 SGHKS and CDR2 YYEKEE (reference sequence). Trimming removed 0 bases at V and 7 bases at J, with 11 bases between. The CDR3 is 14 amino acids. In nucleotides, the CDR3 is TGTGCCAGCAGCTTGGTTGGGGCATATAATGAGCAGTTCTTC. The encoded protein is CASSLVGAYNEQFF.

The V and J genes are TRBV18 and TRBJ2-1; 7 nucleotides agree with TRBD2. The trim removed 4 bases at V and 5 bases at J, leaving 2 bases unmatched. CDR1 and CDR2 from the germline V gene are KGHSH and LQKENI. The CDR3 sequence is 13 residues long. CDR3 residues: CASSQRDDNEQFF. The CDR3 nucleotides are TGTGCCAGCTCACAGCGGGACGACAATGAGCAGTTCTTC.

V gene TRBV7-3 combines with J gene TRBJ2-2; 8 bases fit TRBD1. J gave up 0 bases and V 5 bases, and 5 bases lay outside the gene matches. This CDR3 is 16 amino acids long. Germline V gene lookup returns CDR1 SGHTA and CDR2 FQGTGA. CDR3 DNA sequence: TGTGCCAGCAGCGCTCAGGGGGCTGCGAACACCGGGGAGCTGTTTTTT. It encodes CASSAQGAANTGELFF.

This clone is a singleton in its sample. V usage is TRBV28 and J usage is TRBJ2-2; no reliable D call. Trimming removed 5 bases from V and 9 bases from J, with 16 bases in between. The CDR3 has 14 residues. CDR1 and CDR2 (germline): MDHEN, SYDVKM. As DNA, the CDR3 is TGTGCCAGCAGTCTCCCCGTTGGGGTCAGGGAGCTGTTTTTT. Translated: CASSLPVGVRELFF.

The DNA for the CDR3 is TGTGCCAGTAGTACCATAGCGGGGGGGCCCTATGAGCAGTTCTTC. It is translated as CASSTIAGGPYEQFF. J is TRBJ2-1 and V is TRBV19, with 11 positions matching TRBD2. The V gene's germline CDR1 is LNHDA and CDR2 SQIVND (reference sequence). The V gene end was trimmed by 4 bases and the J gene end by 8 bases; junction bases not matched to a gene: 7. The CDR3 is made up of 15 amino acids.

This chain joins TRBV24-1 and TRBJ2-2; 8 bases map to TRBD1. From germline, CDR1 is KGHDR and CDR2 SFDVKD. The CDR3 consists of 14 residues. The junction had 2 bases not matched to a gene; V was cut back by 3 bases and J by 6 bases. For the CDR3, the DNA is TGTGCCACCAGTGATCCGACAGGGGCCGGGGAGCTGTTTTTT. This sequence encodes CATSDPTGAGELFF.

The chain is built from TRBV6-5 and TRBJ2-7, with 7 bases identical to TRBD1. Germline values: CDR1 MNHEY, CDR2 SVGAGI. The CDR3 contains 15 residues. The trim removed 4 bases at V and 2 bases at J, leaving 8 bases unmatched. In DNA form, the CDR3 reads TGTGCCAGCAGTTTGACTGACAGGGCACCCTACGAGCAGTACTTC. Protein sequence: CASSLTDRAPYEQYF.

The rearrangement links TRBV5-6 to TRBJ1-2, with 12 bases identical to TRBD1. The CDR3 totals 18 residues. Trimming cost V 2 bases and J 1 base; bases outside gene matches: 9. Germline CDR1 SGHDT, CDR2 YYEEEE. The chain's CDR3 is CASSLPGQGAGSNYGYTF. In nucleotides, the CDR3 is TGTGCCAGCAGCTTACCGGGACAGGGGGCAGGAAGTAACTATGGCTACACCTTC. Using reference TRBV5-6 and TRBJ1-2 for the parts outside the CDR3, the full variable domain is DAGVTQSPTHLIKTRGQQVTLRCSPKSGHDTVSWYQQALGQGPQFIFQYYEEEERQRGNFPDRFSGHQFPNYSSELNVNALLLGDSALYLCASSLPGQGAGSNYGYTFGSGTRLTVV.

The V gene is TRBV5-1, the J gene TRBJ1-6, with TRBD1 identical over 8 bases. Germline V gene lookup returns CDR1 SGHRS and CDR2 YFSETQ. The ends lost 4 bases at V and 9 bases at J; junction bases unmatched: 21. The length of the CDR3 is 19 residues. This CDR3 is CASSPGQGGTRKASSPLHF. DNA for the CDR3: TGCGCCAGCAGCCCTGGACAGGGTGGGACTAGGAAAGCATCTTCACCCCTCCACTTT.

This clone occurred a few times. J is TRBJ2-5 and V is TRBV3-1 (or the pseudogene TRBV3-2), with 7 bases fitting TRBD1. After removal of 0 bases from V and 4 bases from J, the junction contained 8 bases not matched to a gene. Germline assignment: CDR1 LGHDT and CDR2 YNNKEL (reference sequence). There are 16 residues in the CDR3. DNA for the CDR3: TGTGCCAGCAGCCAAGATGCCCCGACAGGGCTAGAGACCCAGTACTTC. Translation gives CASSQDAPTGLETQYF.

CDR3 nucleotide sequence: TGTGCCAGCAGCTTAGACGGTGTTTCCTACGAGCAGTACTTC. Its protein is CASSLDGVSYEQYF. The chain couples TRBV7-2 to TRBJ2-7; D uncertain. From germline, CDR1 is SGHTA and CDR2 FQGNSA. V lost 1 base and J 1 base, leaving 8 bases between the germline ends. The CDR3 extends over 14 amino acids.

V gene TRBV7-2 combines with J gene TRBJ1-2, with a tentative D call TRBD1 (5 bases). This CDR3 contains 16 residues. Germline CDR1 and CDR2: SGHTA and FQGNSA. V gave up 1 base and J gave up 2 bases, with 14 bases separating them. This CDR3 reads CASSLDPQGSNYGYTF. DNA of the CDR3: TGTGCCAGCAGCTTAGATCCGCAGGGATCCAACTATGGCTACACCTTC.

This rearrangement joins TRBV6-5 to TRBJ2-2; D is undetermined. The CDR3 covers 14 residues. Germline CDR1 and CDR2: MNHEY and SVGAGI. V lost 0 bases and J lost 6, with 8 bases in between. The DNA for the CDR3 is TGTGCCAGCAGTTACTCGATTGAAGCCGGGGAGCTGTTTTTT. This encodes CASSYSIEAGELFF.

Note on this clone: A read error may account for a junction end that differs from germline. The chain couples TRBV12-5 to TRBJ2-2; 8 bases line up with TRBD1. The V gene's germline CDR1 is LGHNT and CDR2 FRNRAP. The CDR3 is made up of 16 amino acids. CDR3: CASGPGQGVGTEELFF. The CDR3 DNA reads TGTGCTAGTGGACCCGGACAGGGAGTAGGCACCGAGGAGCTGTTTTTT.

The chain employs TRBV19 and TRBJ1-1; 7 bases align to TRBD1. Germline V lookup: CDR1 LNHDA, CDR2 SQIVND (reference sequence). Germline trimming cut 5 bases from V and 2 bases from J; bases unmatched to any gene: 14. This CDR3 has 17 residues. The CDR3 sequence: CASSHERTGGGNTEAFF. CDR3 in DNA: TGTGCCAGTAGTCATGAACGGACAGGCGGGGGTAACACTGAAGCTTTCTTT. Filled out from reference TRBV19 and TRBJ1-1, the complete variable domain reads DGGITQSPKYLFRKEGQNVTLSCEQNLNHDAMYWYRQDPGQGLRLIYYSQIVNDFQKGDIAEGYSVSREKKESFPLTVTSAQKNPTAFYLCASSHERTGGGNTEAFFGQGTRLTVV.